The clone carrying this T cell receptor (beta chain) came up many times. What it binds is not known. Donors were systemically healthy Caucasian individuals from Russia aged roughly 6 to 100 years. Peripheral blood samples of 9 to 10 milliliters were drawn from each donor. The sample comes from a study of blood T cells in healthy people across ages. The study's findings and limits: Comparison with aged donors showed that long-lived donors had more naive CD4+ cells and higher diversity. Without sorted subsets, naive and antigen-experienced compartments could not be conclusively compared.

A second roughly 7 to 11 cycle PCR used barcoded and J-beta primers. TCRdb re-called the 5' RACE reads with MiXCR, one entry per CDR3 protein. The sample includes approximately 1.5 million distinct CDR3 sequences, almost 35% seen only once; the top ten take roughly 10%. This TCR came from a woman between 25 and 40 years old in good health. Sequenced: blood.

The CDR3: CASSKGLAGNYEQYF. The CDR3 DNA is TGCGCCAGCAGTAAAGGACTAGCGGGGAACTACGAGCAGTACTTC. The genes are TRBV10-2 and TRBJ2-7; 12 bases line up with TRBD2. The CDR3 covers 15 residues. Germline V gives CDR1 WSHSY, CDR2 SAAADI. J gave up 3 bases and V 5 bases, and 5 bases lay outside the gene matches.